This is a list of T cell receptor beta chains from one sample in a study of T cell changes during pregnancy in multiple sclerosis. Sequenced by immunoSEQ multiplex PCR; TCRdb stores in-frame clones only, minus some. The table lists about 22,000 clones, approximately 92% of them singletons. The sequenced sample was CD8+ T cells from peripheral blood mononuclear cells, obtained in the third trimester of pregnancy. All receptors derive from a female donor with multiple sclerosis, enrolled in a pregnancy study. Both conserved end residues are part of each CDR3. D genes are given only for firm matches. The size field is filled for only some rows; it gives once, few, many or a size class.

D gene: NA; clone size: NA; J gene: TRBJ2-1; V gene: TRBV28; CDR3 protein: CASRTSTDTYNEQFF; CDR3 DNA: TGTGCCAGCAGGACCTCGACAGATACCTACAATGAGCAGTTCTTC
D gene: NA; clone size: few; J gene: TRBJ2-7; V gene: TRBV7-9; CDR3 protein: CASSFYGGEQYF; CDR3 DNA: TGTGCCAGCAGCTTTTACGGGGGCGAGCAGTACTTC
D gene: NA; clone size: NA; J gene: TRBJ1-1; V gene: TRBV11-2; CDR3 protein: CASSLRGEVYGNTEAFF; CDR3 DNA: TGTGCCAGCAGCTTACGGGGTGAGGTCTATGGGAACACTGAAGCTTTCTTT
D gene: NA; clone size: NA; J gene: TRBJ2-5; V gene: TRBV27; CDR3 protein: CASSLGGGGGETQYF; CDR3 DNA: TGTGCCAGCAGTTTGGGAGGGGGGGGTGGAGAGACCCAGTACTTC
D gene: NA; clone size: NA; J gene: TRBJ1-2; V gene: TRBV5-1; CDR3 protein: CASSLLGEGYGYTF; CDR3 DNA: TGCGCCAGCAGCCTCCTTGGGGAGGGTTATGGCTACACCTTC
D gene: TRBD2; clone size: once; J gene: TRBJ2-7; V gene: TRBV9; CDR3 protein: CASSPDGSGGPLGFEQYF; CDR3 DNA: TGTGCCAGCAGCCCTGACGGGTCGGGAGGCCCCCTAGGGTTCGAGCAGTACTTC
D gene: NA; clone size: NA; J gene: TRBJ1-3; V gene: TRBV7-9; CDR3 protein: CASSPTGIGNTIYF; CDR3 DNA: TGTGCCAGCAGCCCAACAGGTATTGGAAACACCATATATTTT
D gene: NA; clone size: NA; J gene: TRBJ2-3; V gene: TRBV28; CDR3 protein: CASSLLTKDTQYF; CDR3 DNA: TGTGCCAGCAGTTTATTGACTAAAGATACGCAGTATTTT
D gene: NA; clone size: NA; J gene: TRBJ1-5; V gene: TRBV28; CDR3 protein: CASSLPLQPQHF; CDR3 DNA: TGTGCCAGCAGTTTACCCCTTCAGCCCCAGCATTTT
D gene: TRBD2; clone size: NA; J gene: TRBJ2-4; V gene: TRBV27; CDR3 protein: CASSLVGLAGGENIQYF; CDR3 DNA: TGTGCCAGCAGTTTAGTTGGACTAGCGGGAGGGGAAAACATTCAGTACTTC
D gene: NA; clone size: NA; J gene: TRBJ2-7; V gene: TRBV7-2; CDR3 protein: CASSLGLGGSLVLDEQYF; CDR3 DNA: TGTGCCAGCAGCTTAGGTCTTGGTGGGAGCCTGGTTCTAGACGAGCAGTACTTC
D gene: TRBD1; clone size: NA; J gene: TRBJ2-2; V gene: TRBV6-5; CDR3 protein: CASSPGQGRTGELFF; CDR3 DNA: TGTGCCAGCAGCCCGGGACAGGGACGAACCGGGGAGCTGTTTTTT
D gene: TRBD1; clone size: NA; J gene: TRBJ2-7; V gene: TRBV7-3; CDR3 protein: CASSLTGTDYEQYF; CDR3 DNA: TGTGCCAGCAGCTTAACCGGGACAGATTACGAGCAGTACTTC